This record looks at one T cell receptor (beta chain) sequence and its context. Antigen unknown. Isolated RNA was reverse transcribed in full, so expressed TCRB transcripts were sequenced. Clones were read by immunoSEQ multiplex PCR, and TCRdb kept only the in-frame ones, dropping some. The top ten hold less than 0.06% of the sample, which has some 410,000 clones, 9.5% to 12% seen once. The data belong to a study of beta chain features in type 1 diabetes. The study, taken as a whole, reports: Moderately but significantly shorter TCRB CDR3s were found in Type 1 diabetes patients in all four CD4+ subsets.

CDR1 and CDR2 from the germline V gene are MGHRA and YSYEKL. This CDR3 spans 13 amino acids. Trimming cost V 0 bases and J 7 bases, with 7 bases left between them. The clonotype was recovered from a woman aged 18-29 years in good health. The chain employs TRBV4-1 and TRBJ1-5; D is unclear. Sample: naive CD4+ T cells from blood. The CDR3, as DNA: TGCGCCAGCAGCCAAGAGTTTAGACAGCCCCAGCATTTT. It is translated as CASSQEFRQPQHF.